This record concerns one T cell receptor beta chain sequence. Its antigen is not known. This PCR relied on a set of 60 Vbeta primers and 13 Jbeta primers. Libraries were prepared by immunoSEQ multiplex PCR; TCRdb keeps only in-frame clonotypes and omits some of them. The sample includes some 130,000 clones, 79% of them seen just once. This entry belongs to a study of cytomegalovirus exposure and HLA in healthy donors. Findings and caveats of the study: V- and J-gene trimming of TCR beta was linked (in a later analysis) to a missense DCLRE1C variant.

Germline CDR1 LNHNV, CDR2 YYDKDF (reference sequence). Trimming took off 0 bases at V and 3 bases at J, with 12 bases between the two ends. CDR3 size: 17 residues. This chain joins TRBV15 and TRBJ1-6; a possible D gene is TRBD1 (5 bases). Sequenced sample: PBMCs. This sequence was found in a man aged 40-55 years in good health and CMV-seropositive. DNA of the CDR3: TGTGCCACCAGCAGAGATATGGGGCAGGTCTATAATTCACCCCTCCACTTT. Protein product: CATSRDMGQVYNSPLHF.